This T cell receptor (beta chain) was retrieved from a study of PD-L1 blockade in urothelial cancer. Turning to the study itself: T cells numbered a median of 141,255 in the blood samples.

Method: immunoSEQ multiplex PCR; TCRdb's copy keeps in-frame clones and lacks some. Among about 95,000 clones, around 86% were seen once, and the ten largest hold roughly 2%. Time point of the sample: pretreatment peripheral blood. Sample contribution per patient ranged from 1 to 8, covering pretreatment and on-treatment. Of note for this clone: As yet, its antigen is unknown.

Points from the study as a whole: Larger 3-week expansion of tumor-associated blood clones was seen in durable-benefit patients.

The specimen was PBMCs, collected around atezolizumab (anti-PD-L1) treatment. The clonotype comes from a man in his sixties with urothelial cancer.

The CDR3 bases are TGTGCCAGCAGCTTAGGGACAGGGCAAGAGACCCAGTACTTC. It specifies CASSLGTGQETQYF. The chain is built from TRBV7-2 and TRBJ2-5; 8 bases fit TRBD1. Trimming cost V 1 base and J 2 bases; bases outside gene matches: 0. Germline CDR1 and CDR2: SGHTA and FQGNSA. This CDR3 is 14 amino acids long.